This T cell receptor beta chain came from a study of T cell repertoires in cytomegalovirus infection. Study summary: It can be stated that public TCR beta signatures indicated CMV infection as well as a matching HLA type.

To note about this clonotype: Its antigen is as yet unknown.

V was cut by 4 bases and J by 1 base, with 6 bases left in between. CDR3 length equals 13 residues. TCRdb analysed the reads with MiXCR anew, one entry per CDR3 protein. This table has some 940,000 distinct CDR3 sequences, 31% appearing once. The input for sequencing was cultured CD8+ T cells from PBMCs, taken from culture after CMV antigen stimulation. The rearrangement uses TRBV12-3 or TRBV12-4 and TRBJ2-3; D is uncertain. The TCR originated in a human donor in good health (CMV status not recorded). Some clones in this sample may be carry-over from other donors' samples. The CDR3 reads CASSSLRTDTQYF. CDR3 DNA: TGTGCCAGCAGTTCCCTCCGCACAGATACGCAGTATTTT.